The 13 T cell receptor beta chains in this list originate from one sample, sequenced in a study of cytomegalovirus exposure and HLA in healthy donors (dated 2017 in TCRdb). The method was the immunoSEQ multiplex PCR assay. This immuneACCESS table, as held by TCRdb, lists in-frame sequences with V and J called but not all clones. Of the missing ones, under half trace to an unresolved V gene in checked studies; the others have no known cause. In this sample the table shows roughly 250,000 clones, roughly 89% of which occur a single time. The ten largest make up approximately 0.34% of the sample. What was sequenced was PBMCs. The receptors derive from a woman aged 18 to 35 in good health and CMV-seronegative.

This clone has just one count. V is TRBV11-2 and J is TRBJ2-6; 7 bases match TRBD2. The CDR3 runs 18 residues. J was trimmed by 2 bases and V by 4 bases; bases with no gene match: 11. The V gene's germline CDR1 is SGHAT and CDR2 FQNNGV. DNA for the CDR3: TGTGCCAGCAGCTCCGGGGGGAATGGGAGGACTGGGGCCAACGTCCTGACTTTC. Protein product: CASSSGGNGRTGANVLTF.

The chain has TRBV7-9 and TRBJ2-3, with a weak D call TRBD2 (5 bases). CDR3 length: 16 amino acids. V lost 0 bases and J lost 2, with 12 bases in between. CDR1 SEHNR and CDR2 FQNEAQ come from the germline V gene (reference sequence). This CDR3 is CASSLAIAYNTDTQYF. The CDR3 DNA reads as TGTGCCAGCAGCTTAGCGATAGCGTACAACACAGATACGCAGTATTTT.

The CDR3 region is CASSKAETGFGYTF. The CDR3 DNA reads as TGTGCCAGCAGCAAAGCGGAGACAGGGTTTGGCTACACCTTC. The rearrangement uses TRBV21-1 and TRBJ1-2; TRBD1, the D gene given by the table, was not confirmed from the DNA. TRBV21-1 has pseudogene status. The length of the CDR3 is 14 residues.

The chain carries TRBV5-1 and TRBJ2-7; 7 bases fit TRBD1. This CDR3 is built from 14 residues. CDR1 is SGHRS, CDR2 YFSETQ, per germline. Trimming removed 0 bases from V and 5 bases from J; junction bases left unmatched: 5. CDR3: CASSLGEQGNEQYF. In DNA, the CDR3 is TGCGCCAGCAGCTTGGGGGAACAGGGGAACGAGCAGTACTTC.

This chain uses TRBV18 with TRBJ2-7; D is possibly TRBD1 (6 bases). Germline V lookup: CDR1 KGHSH, CDR2 LQKENI. The CDR3 has 14 amino acids. Trimming pared 5 bases from V and 1 base from J, leaving 12 bases between. DNA of the CDR3: TGTGCCAGCTCAATAGGGACACCGTCCTACGAGCAGTACTTC. It specifies CASSIGTPSYEQYF.

This clone has a single count. The rearrangement joins TRBV7-3 to TRBJ1-6; 7 nucleotides line up with TRBD1. The CDR3 sequence is 13 residues long. V dropped 5 bases and J dropped 8; count of bases not matched to a gene: 3. The V gene's germline CDR1 is SGHTA and CDR2 FQGTGA. The CDR3 bases are TGTGCCAGCAGCGGACAGGCTGATTCACCCCTCCACTTT. Amino acid sequence: CASSGQADSPLHF.

The chain employs TRBV11-1 and TRBJ2-1, with D hard to call. The CDR3 runs to 14 residues. Trimming stripped 1 base from V and 2 bases from J, with 6 bases between. Germline V gene lookup returns CDR1 SGHAT and CDR2 FQDESV (reference sequence). Here the CDR3 reads CASSLVYTYNEQFF. The CDR3 bases are TGTGCCAGCAGCTTAGTTTACACCTACAATGAGCAGTTCTTC.

The chain has TRBV7-9 and TRBJ2-5, with D possibly TRBD2 on 5 matching bases. The CDR3 runs 13 residues. Germline CDR1 is SEHNR and CDR2 is FQNEAQ (reference sequence). V was trimmed by 3 bases and J by 7 bases, leaving 12 bases between them. This CDR3 is CASSFPEGTTQYF. The CDR3 coding sequence is TGTGCCAGCAGCTTCCCTGAGGGAACGACCCAGTACTTC.

The V gene is TRBV23-1, the J gene TRBJ2-7; D is possibly TRBD1 (6 bases). TRBV23-1 falls under the ORF class, with uncertain function. This CDR3 has 12 residues. V lost 10 bases, J lost 1 base, and 11 bases lay in between. Here the CDR3 reads CANTDRSYEQYF. CDR3 nucleotides: TGCGCCAACACGGACAGATCCTACGAGCAGTACTTC.

The V and J genes are TRBV27 and TRBJ1-6, with 8 bases matching TRBD1. V shed 3 bases, J shed 4 bases, and the junction held 5 bases outside the gene matches. CDR1 is MNHEY and CDR2 is SMNVEV in the germline V gene (reference sequence). This CDR3 is 16 amino acids long. In DNA, the CDR3 is TGTGCCAGCAGTTTCGGACAGGGACCATATAATTCACCCCTCCACTTT. Translated: CASSFGQGPYNSPLHF.

The rearrangement uses TRBV30 and TRBJ2-3, with TRBD1 identical over 9 bases. The ends lost 1 base at V and 4 bases at J; junction bases unmatched: 0. CDR3 length equals 13 residues. CDR1 and CDR2 from the germline V gene are GTSNPN and SVGIG (reference sequence). Written as DNA, the CDR3 is TGTGCCTGGAGTGGACAGGGGGCAGATACGCAGTATTTT. Amino acids: CAWSGQGADTQYF.

The genes are TRBV6-5 and TRBJ2-7; the match to TRBD2 covers 7 bases. Germline V lookup: CDR1 MNHEY, CDR2 SVGAGI. Trimming cost V 5 bases and J 0 bases; bases outside gene matches: 7. The CDR3 runs 15 residues. The DNA of the CDR3 is TGTGCCAGCAGTGGAAGCGGGGCGCCCTCCTACGAGCAGTACTTC. Its protein product is CASSGSGAPSYEQYF.

CDR3 protein: CSSTRPSGGETQYF. CDR3 nucleotides: TGCAGCTCCACCCGACCTAGCGGGGGGGAGACCCAGTACTTC. The genes are TRBV29-1 and TRBJ2-5; 11 bases match TRBD2. V was pared by 8 bases and J by 5 bases, with 10 bases of the junction left unmatched. The CDR3 has 14 amino acids. Germline V gene lookup returns CDR1 SQVTM and CDR2 ANQGSEA.